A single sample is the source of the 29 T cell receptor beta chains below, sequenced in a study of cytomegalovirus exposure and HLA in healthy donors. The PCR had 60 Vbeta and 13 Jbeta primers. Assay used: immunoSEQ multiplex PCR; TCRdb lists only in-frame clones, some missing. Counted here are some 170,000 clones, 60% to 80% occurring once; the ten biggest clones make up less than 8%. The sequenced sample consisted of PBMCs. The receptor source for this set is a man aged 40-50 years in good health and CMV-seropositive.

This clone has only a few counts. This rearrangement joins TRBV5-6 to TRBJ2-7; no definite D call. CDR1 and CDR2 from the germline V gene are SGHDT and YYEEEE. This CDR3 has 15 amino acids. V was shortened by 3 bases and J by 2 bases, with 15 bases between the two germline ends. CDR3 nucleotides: TGTGCCAGCAGCTCCATTTCAGGTTCCGCCTACGAGCAGTACTTC. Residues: CASSSISGSAYEQYF.

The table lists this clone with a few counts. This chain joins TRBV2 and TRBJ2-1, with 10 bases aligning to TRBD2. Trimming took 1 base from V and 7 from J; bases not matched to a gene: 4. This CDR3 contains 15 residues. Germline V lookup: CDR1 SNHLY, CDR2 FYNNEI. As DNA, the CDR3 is TGTGCCAGCAGTGAAGGGGTAGCGGGAGGTAATGAGCAGTTCTTC. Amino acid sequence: CASSEGVAGGNEQFF.

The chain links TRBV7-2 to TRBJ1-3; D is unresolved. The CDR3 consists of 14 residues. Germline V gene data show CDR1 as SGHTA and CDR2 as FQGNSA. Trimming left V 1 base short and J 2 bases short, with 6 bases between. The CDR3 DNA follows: TGTGCCAGCAGCTTAGGAACAGCTGGAAACACCATATATTTT. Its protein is CASSLGTAGNTIYF.

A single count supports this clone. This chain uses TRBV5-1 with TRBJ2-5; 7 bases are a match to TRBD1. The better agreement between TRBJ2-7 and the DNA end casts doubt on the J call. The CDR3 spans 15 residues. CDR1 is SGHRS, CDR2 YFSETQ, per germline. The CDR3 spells CASSLVPGQSYEQYF. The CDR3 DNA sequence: TGCGCCAGCAGCTTGGTCCCGGGACAGTCCTACGAGCAGTACTTC.

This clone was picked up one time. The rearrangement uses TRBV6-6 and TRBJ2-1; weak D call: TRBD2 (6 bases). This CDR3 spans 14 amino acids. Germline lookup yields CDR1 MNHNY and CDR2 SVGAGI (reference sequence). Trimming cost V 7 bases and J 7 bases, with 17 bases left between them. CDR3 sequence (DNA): TGTGCCAGCACCTACTACGGGGGTAGGAATGAGCAGTTCTTC. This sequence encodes CASTYYGGRNEQFF.

Here the CDR3 DNA reads TGTGCCAGCAGCAGGGGGCTAGCGGGAGGCTACGAGCAGTACTTC. Protein product: CASSRGLAGGYEQYF. This chain connects TRBV5-4 to TRBJ2-7; 11 bases agree with TRBD2. The CDR3 has 15 residues. With 4 bases clipped from V and 3 bases from J, the junction kept 6 bases outside the gene matches. CDR1 and CDR2 from the germline V gene are SGHNT and YYREEE (reference sequence).

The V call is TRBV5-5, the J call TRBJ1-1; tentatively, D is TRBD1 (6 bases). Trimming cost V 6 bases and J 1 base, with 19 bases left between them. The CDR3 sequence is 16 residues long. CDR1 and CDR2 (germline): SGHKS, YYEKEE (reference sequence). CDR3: CASNSNRGGSNTEAFF. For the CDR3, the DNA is TGTGCCAGCAACTCTAACCGGGGGGGCTCGAACACTGAAGCTTTCTTT.

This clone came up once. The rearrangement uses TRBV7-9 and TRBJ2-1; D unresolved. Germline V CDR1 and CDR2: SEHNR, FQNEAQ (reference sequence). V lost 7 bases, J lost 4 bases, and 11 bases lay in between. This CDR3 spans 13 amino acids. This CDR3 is CASTRDDYNEQFF. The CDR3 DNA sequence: TGTGCCAGCACTAGAGACGATTACAATGAGCAGTTCTTC. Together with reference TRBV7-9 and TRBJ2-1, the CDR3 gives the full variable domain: DTGVSQNPRHKITKRGQNVTFRCDPISEHNRLYWYRQTLGQGPEFLTYFQNEAQLEKSRLLSDRFSAERPKGSFSTLEIQRTEQGDSAMYLCASTRDDYNEQFFGPGTRLTVL.

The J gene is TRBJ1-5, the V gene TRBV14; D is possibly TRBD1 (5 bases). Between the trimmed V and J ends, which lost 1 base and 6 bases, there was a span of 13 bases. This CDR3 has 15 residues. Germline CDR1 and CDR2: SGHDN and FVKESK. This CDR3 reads CASSQGGGTRQPQHF. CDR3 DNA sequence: TGTGCCAGCAGCCAAGGGGGAGGGACCCGTCAGCCCCAGCATTTT. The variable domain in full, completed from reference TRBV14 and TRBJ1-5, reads EAGVTQFPSHSVIEKGQTVTLRCDPISGHDNLYWYRRVMGKEIKFLLHFVKESKQDESGMPNNRFLAERTGGTYSTLKVQPAELEDSGVYFCASSQGGGTRQPQHFGDGTRLSIL.

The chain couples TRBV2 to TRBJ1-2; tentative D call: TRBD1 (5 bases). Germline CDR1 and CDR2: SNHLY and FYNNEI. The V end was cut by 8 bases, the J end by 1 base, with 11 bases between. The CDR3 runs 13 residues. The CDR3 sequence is CASGGDRNYGYTF. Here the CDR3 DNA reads TGTGCCAGCGGAGGGGACCGTAACTATGGCTACACCTTC.

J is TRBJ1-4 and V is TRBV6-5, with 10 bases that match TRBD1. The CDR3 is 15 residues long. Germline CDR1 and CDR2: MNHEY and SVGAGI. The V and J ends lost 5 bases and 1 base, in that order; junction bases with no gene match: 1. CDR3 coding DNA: TGTGCCAGCAGTCGGGACAGGGGAACTAATGAAAAACTGTTTTTT. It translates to CASSRDRGTNEKLFF.

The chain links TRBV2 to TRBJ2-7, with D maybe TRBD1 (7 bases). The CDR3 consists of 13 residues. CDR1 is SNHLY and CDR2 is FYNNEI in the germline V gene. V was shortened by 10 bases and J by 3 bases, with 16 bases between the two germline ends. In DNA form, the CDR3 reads TGTGCCACCATGCGGGACAGCAACTACGAGCAGTACTTC. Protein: CATMRDSNYEQYF.

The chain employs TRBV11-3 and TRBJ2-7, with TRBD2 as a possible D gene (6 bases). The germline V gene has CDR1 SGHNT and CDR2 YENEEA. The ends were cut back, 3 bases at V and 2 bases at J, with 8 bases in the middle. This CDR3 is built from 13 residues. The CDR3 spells CASSFGGAYEQYF. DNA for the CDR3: TGTGCCAGCAGCTTCGGAGGGGCCTACGAGCAGTACTTC. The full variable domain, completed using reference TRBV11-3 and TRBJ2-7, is EAGVVQSPRYKIIEKKQPVAFWCNPISGHNTLYWYLQNLGQGPELLIRYENEEAVDDSQLPKDRFSAERLKGVDSTLKIQPAELGDSAVYLCASSFGGAYEQYFGPGTRLTVT.

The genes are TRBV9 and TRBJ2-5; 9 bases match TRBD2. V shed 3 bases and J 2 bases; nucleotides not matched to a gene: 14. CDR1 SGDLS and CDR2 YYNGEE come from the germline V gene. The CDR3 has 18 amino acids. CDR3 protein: CASSGRLGGGRGQETQYF. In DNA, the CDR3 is TGTGCCAGCAGCGGCCGGCTTGGGGGCGGGAGGGGACAAGAGACCCAGTACTTC.

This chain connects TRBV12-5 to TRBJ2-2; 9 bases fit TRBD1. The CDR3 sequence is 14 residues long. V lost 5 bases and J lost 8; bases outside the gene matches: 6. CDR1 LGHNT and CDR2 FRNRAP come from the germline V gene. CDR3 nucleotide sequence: TGTGCTAGTGGTCCACAGGGGGCCCAAGGGGAGCTGTTTTTT. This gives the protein CASGPQGAQGELFF.

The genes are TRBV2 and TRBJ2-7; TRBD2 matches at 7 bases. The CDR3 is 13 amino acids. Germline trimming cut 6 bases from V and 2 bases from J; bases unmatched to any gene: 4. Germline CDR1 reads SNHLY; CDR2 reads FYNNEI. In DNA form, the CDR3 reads TGTGCCAGCAGGGGGGGGACTACCTACGAGCAGTACTTC. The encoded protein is CASRGGTTYEQYF. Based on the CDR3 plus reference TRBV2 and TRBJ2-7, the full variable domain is EPEVTQTPSHQVTQMGQEVILRCVPISNHLYFYWYRQILGQKVEFLVSFYNNEISEKSEIFDDQFSVERPDGSNFTLKIRSTKLEDSAMYFCASRGGTTYEQYFGPGTRLTVT.

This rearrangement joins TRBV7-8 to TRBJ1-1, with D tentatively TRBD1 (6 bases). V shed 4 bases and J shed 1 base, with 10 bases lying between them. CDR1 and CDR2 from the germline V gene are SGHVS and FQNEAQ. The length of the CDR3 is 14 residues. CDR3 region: CASSWGQTNTEAFF. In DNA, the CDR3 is TGTGCCAGCAGCTGGGGACAAACGAACACTGAAGCTTTCTTT.

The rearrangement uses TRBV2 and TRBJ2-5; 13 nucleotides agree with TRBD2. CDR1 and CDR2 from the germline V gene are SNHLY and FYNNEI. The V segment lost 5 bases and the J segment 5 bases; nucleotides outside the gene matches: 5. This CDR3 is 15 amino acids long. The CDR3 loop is CASSWTSGRGETQYF. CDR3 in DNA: TGTGCCAGCAGTTGGACTAGCGGGAGAGGGGAGACCCAGTACTTC.

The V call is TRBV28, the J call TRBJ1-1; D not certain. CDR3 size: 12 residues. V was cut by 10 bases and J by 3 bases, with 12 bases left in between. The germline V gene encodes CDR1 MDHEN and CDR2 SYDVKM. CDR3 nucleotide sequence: TGTGCCACCGATCAGAAGTACACTGAAGCTTTCTTT. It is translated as CATDQKYTEAFF.

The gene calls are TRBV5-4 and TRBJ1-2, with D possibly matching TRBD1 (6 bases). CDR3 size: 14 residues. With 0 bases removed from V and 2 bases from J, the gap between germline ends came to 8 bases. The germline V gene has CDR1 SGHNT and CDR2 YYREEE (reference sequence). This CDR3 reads CASSLDRANYGYTF. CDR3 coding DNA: TGTGCCAGCAGCTTGGACAGGGCGAACTATGGCTACACCTTC.

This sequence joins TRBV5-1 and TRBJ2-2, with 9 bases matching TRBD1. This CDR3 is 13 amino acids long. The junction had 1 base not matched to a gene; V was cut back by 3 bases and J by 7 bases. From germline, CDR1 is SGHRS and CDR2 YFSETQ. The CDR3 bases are TGCGCCAGCAGCTGGACAGGGGTCGGGGAGCTGTTTTTT. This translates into CASSWTGVGELFF.

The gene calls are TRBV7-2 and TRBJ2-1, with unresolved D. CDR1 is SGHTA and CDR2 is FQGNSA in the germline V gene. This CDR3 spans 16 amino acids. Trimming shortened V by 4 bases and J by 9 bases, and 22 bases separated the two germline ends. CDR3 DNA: TGTGCCAGCAGCTCCCGTGTTGGGTCCGGGTCGGGTGAGCAGTTCTTC. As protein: CASSSRVGSGSGEQFF.

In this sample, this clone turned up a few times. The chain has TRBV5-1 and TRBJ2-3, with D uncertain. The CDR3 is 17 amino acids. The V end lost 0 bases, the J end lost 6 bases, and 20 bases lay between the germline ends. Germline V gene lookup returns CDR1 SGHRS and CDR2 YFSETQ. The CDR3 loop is CASSLAPTVQTRDTQYF. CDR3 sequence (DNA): TGCGCCAGCAGCTTGGCCCCTACGGTTCAAACGAGGGATACGCAGTATTTT.

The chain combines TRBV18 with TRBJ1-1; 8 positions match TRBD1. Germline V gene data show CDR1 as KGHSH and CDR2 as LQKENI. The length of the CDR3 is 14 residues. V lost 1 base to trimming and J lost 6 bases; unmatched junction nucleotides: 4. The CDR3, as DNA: TGTGCCAGCTCACCACGACAGGGGTTTGCTGAAGCTTTCTTT. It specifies CASSPRQGFAEAFF. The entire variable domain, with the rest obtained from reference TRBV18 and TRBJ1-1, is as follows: NAGVMQNPRHLVRRRGQEARLRCSPMKGHSHVYWYRQLPEEGLKFMVYLQKENIIDESGMPKERFSAEFPKEGPSILRIQQVVRGDSAAYFCASSPRQGFAEAFFGQGTRLTVV.

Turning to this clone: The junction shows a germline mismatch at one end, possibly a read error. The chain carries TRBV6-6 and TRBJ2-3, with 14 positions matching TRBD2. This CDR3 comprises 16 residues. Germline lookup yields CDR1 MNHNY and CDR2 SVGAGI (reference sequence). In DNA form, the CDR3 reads TGTGCCAGCAGTGACTCGACTAGCGGGAGGGCAGATACGCAGTATTTT. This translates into CASSDSTSGRADTQYF.

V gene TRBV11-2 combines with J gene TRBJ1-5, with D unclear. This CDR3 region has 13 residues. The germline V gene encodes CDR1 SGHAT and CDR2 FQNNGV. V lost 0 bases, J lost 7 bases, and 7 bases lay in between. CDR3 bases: TGTGCCAGCAGCTTAGATCCGGGGCAGCCCCAGCATTTT. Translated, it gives CASSLDPGQPQHF.

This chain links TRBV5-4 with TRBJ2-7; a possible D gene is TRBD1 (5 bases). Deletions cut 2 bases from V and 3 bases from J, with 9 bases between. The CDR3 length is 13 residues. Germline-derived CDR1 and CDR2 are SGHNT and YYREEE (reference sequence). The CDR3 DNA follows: TGTGCCAGCAGCTTAGGACAAGACTACGAGCAGTACTTC. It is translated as CASSLGQDYEQYF.

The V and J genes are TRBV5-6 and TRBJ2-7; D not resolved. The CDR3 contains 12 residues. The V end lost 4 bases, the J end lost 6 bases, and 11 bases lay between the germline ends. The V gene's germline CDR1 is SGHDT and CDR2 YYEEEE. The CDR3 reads CASSQPPGEQYF. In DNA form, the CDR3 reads TGTGCCAGCAGCCAGCCCCCAGGCGAGCAGTACTTC.

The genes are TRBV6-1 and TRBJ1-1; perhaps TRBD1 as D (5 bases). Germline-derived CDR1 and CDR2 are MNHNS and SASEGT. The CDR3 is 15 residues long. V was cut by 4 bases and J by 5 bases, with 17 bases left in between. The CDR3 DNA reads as TGTGCCAGCAGTGCGGGACTCCCGGGTGAGACTGAAGCTTTCTTT. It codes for CASSAGLPGETEAFF.